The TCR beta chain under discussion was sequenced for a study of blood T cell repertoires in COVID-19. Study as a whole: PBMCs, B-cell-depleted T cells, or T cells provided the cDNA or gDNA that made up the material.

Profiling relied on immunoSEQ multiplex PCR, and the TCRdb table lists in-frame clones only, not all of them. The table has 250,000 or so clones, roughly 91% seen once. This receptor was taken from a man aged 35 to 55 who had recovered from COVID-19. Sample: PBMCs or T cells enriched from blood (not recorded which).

CDR3 DNA: TGTGCCAGCAGTCGCCTACAGGGGGCCCGGGGAAACACCATATATTTT. It yields the protein CASSRLQGARGNTIYF. This sequence joins TRBV28 and TRBJ1-3; TRBD1 aligns across 9 bases. Trimming took 5 bases from V and 4 from J; bases not matched to a gene: 9. Germline V CDR1 and CDR2: MDHEN, SYDVKM. The CDR3 extends over 16 amino acids.